These T cell receptor beta chains were read from a single sample in a study of CD8 T cells in ankylosing spondylitis. One entry per CDR3 protein results from TCRdb running MiXCR on the 5' RACE reads. The repertoire holds a few hundred thousand distinct CDR3 sequences, with less than 25% as singletons. Sequencing used blood, either unsorted or a sorted T cell fraction (not recorded which). The receptor set was obtained from a female donor with ankylosing spondylitis or in good health (not recorded which). CDR3s include the opening cysteine and the closing phenylalanine or tryptophan. The order of the fields is V gene, D gene, J gene, clone size, CDR3 protein, CDR3 DNA. D genes are given only for firm matches. Clone size is not always given. Where it is, it says once, few, many or a class for expanded clones.

V gene: TRBV5-1; D gene: TRBD2; J gene: TRBJ2-1; clone size: NA; CDR3 protein: CASSSSSSLAGGSSYNEQFF; CDR3 DNA: TGCGCCAGCAGCTCCAGTTCATCACTAGCGGGGGGAAGCTCCTACAATGAGCAGTTCTTC
V gene: TRBV29-1; D gene: TRBD1; J gene: TRBJ1-1; clone size: NA; CDR3 protein: CSVAEQGIEAFF; CDR3 DNA: TGCAGCGTTGCGGAACAGGGGATAGAAGCTTTCTTT
V gene: TRBV20-1; D gene: NA; J gene: TRBJ1-2; clone size: NA; CDR3 protein: CSARADGSRGYGYTF; CDR3 DNA: TGCAGTGCTAGAGCCGACGGCAGCCGGGGGTATGGCTACACCTTC
V gene: TRBV5-5; D gene: NA; J gene: TRBJ2-1; clone size: NA; CDR3 protein: CASSPGLLCEQFF; CDR3 DNA: TGTGCCAGCAGCCCGGGACTCCTCTGTGAGCAGTTCTTC
V gene: TRBV20-1; D gene: TRBD2; J gene: TRBJ2-7; clone size: NA; CDR3 protein: CSARASGRSVYEQYF; CDR3 DNA: TGCAGTGCTAGAGCCAGCGGGAGATCCGTCTACGAGCAGTACTTC
V gene: TRBV6-1; D gene: NA; J gene: TRBJ1-2; clone size: many; CDR3 protein: CASSPHSEKQNGYTF; CDR3 DNA: TGTGCCAGCAGTCCACACTCGGAGAAACAAAATGGCTACACCTTC
V gene: TRBV4-3; D gene: TRBD2; J gene: TRBJ2-7; clone size: NA; CDR3 protein: CASSQRSGTSLYEQYF; CDR3 DNA: TGCGCCAGCAGCCAACGTTCCGGGACTAGCCTCTACGAGCAGTACTTC
V gene: TRBV20-1; D gene: NA; J gene: TRBJ2-1; clone size: NA; CDR3 protein: CSARTAERSSYNEQFF; CDR3 DNA: TGCAGTGCTAGAACAGCGGAGCGGAGCTCCTACAATGAGCAGTTCTTC
V gene: TRBV5-1; D gene: NA; J gene: TRBJ2-3; clone size: few; CDR3 protein: CASSLADSSTDTQYF; CDR3 DNA: TGCGCCAGCAGCTTGGCGGATTCTAGCACAGATACGCAGTATTTT
V gene: TRBV28; D gene: NA; J gene: TRBJ1-6; clone size: once; CDR3 protein: CASSSQGLGSSPLHF; CDR3 DNA: TGTGCCAGCAGTTCCCAGGGGTTGGGAAGTTCACCCCTCCACTTT
V gene: TRBV20-1; D gene: TRBD1; J gene: TRBJ2-7; clone size: NA; CDR3 protein: CSARRDSPWREQYF; CDR3 DNA: TGCAGTGCTAGGAGGGACAGCCCGTGGCGGGAGCAGTACTTC
V gene: TRBV5-1; D gene: NA; J gene: TRBJ2-1; clone size: NA; CDR3 protein: CASSPVPTYNEQFF; CDR3 DNA: TGCGCCAGCAGCCCAGTCCCAACCTACAATGAGCAGTTCTTC
V gene: TRBV4-3; D gene: TRBD2; J gene: TRBJ2-3; clone size: NA; CDR3 protein: CASSRSLGTRATDTQYF; CDR3 DNA: TGCGCCAGCAGCCGCTCCCTCGGGACTAGGGCCACAGATACGCAGTATTTT
V gene: TRBV2; D gene: NA; J gene: TRBJ1-5; clone size: few; CDR3 protein: CASSVGPSNQPQHF; CDR3 DNA: TGTGCCAGCAGTGTAGGGCCGTCGAATCAGCCCCAGCATTTT
V gene: TRBV20-1; D gene: NA; J gene: TRBJ2-1; clone size: once; CDR3 protein: CSARNMAESGHNGQFF; CDR3 DNA: TGCAGTGCTAGAAACATGGCCGAGAGCGGGCACAATGGGCAGTTCTTC
V gene: TRBV20-1; D gene: NA; J gene: TRBJ2-2; clone size: few; CDR3 protein: CSARANTGELFF; CDR3 DNA: TGCAGTGCTAGAGCGAACACCGGGGAGCTGTTTTTT
V gene: TRBV24-1; D gene: TRBD1; J gene: TRBJ2-1; clone size: few; CDR3 protein: CATPRVGQGSSSYNEQFF; CDR3 DNA: TGTGCCACCCCCCGGGTGGGACAGGGGTCTAGCTCCTACAATGAGCAGTTCTTC
V gene: TRBV20-1; D gene: TRBD2; J gene: TRBJ2-1; clone size: few; CDR3 protein: CSARDSSRAGVVNEQFF; CDR3 DNA: TGCAGTGCTAGAGACTCTTCGAGGGCGGGAGTTGTGAATGAGCAGTTCTTC
V gene: TRBV6-1; D gene: NA; J gene: TRBJ2-2; clone size: NA; CDR3 protein: CASKARTAGELFF; CDR3 DNA: TGTGCCAGCAAGGCCAGAACAGCCGGGGAGCTGTTTTTT
V gene: TRBV29-1; D gene: NA; J gene: TRBJ1-4; clone size: NA; CDR3 protein: CSVGQGYTNEKLFF; CDR3 DNA: TGCAGCGTTGGGCAGGGCTACACTAATGAAAAACTGTTTTTT
V gene: TRBV4-3; D gene: TRBD1; J gene: TRBJ2-1; clone size: few; CDR3 protein: CASSQPGQGYNEQFF; CDR3 DNA: TGCGCCAGCAGCCAACCGGGACAGGGCTACAATGAGCAGTTCTTC
V gene: TRBV28; D gene: TRBD2; J gene: TRBJ2-1; clone size: NA; CDR3 protein: CASSSGIGLAGGWYNEQFF; CDR3 DNA: TGTGCCAGCAGCTCAGGAATTGGACTAGCGGGAGGGTGGTACAATGAGCAGTTCTTC
V gene: TRBV5-1; D gene: NA; J gene: TRBJ2-2; clone size: NA; CDR3 protein: CASSLWMGNTGELFF; CDR3 DNA: TGCGCCAGCAGCTTGTGGATGGGGAACACCGGGGAGCTGTTTTTT
V gene: TRBV5-4; D gene: NA; J gene: TRBJ2-4; clone size: NA; CDR3 protein: CASSSQGLTKNIQYF; CDR3 DNA: TGTGCCAGCAGCTCTCAGGGATTAACCAAAAACATTCAGTACTTC
V gene: TRBV7-9; D gene: NA; J gene: TRBJ1-1; clone size: NA; CDR3 protein: CASSLSDGGEAFF; CDR3 DNA: TGTGCCAGCAGCCTGTCGGACGGCGGTGAAGCTTTCTTT
V gene: TRBV20-1; D gene: NA; J gene: TRBJ2-3; clone size: NA; CDR3 protein: CSASTAGTGTDTQYF; CDR3 DNA: TGCAGTGCTAGCACGGCGGGAACAGGAACAGATACGCAGTATTTT
V gene: TRBV12-3/TRBV12-4; D gene: TRBD2; J gene: TRBJ2-1; clone size: few; CDR3 protein: CASSLGGTSGRLEQFF; CDR3 DNA: TGTGCCAGCAGTTTAGGCGGGACTAGCGGGAGGTTGGAGCAGTTCTTC
V gene: TRBV20-1; D gene: TRBD2; J gene: TRBJ2-3; clone size: NA; CDR3 protein: CSARESSPRDYSSRTDTQYF; CDR3 DNA: TGCAGTGCTAGAGAGAGTTCGCCCCGGGACTACTCAAGTCGCACAGATACGCAGTATTTT
V gene: TRBV20-1; D gene: TRBD2; J gene: TRBJ2-4; clone size: once; CDR3 protein: CSARDGTSGDLAKNIQYF; CDR3 DNA: TGCAGTGCTAGAGATGGGACTAGCGGGGACCTAGCCAAAAACATTCAGTACTTC
V gene: TRBV5-1; D gene: TRBD1; J gene: TRBJ2-5; clone size: few; CDR3 protein: CASSPRDRGWVTQYF; CDR3 DNA: TGCGCCAGCAGCCCTCGGGACAGGGGATGGGTGACCCAGTACTTC
V gene: TRBV6-1; D gene: NA; J gene: TRBJ2-2; clone size: few; CDR3 protein: CASSEIDRPSGELFF; CDR3 DNA: TGTGCCAGCAGTGAAATTGACAGGCCCTCCGGGGAGCTGTTTTTT
V gene: TRBV2; D gene: TRBD1; J gene: TRBJ2-1; clone size: NA; CDR3 protein: CASSWDRVHEQFF; CDR3 DNA: TGTGCCAGCAGTTGGGACAGGGTACATGAGCAGTTCTTC
V gene: TRBV20-1; D gene: TRBD1; J gene: TRBJ1-6; clone size: many; CDR3 protein: CSASRKGQGGSPLHF; CDR3 DNA: TGCAGTGCTAGTAGGAAGGGACAGGGAGGTTCACCCCTCCACTTT
V gene: TRBV21-1; D gene: NA; J gene: TRBJ2-7; clone size: NA; CDR3 protein: CASSKVGREGDEQYF; CDR3 DNA: TGTGCCAGCAGCAAAGTGGGAAGGGAAGGGGACGAGCAGTACTTC
V gene: TRBV4-2; D gene: NA; J gene: TRBJ2-3; clone size: NA; CDR3 protein: CASSQVGTAADTQYF; CDR3 DNA: TGTGCCAGCAGCCAAGTCGGGACTGCGGCAGATACGCAGTATTTT
V gene: TRBV20-1; D gene: NA; J gene: TRBJ2-7; clone size: NA; CDR3 protein: CSARPDQSSLGYEQYF; CDR3 DNA: TGCAGTGCTAGACCAGATCAGAGTAGTTTGGGTTACGAGCAGTACTTC
V gene: TRBV7-2; D gene: NA; J gene: TRBJ2-3; clone size: many; CDR3 protein: CASSRSGTSTDTQYF; CDR3 DNA: TGTGCCAGCAGCCGATCTGGGACGAGCACAGATACGCAGTATTTT